The 15 T cell receptor beta chains given below trace back to one sample, sequenced in a study of beta chain features in type 1 diabetes. Expressed TCRB transcripts were sequenced, since all the RNA that had been isolated was reverse transcribed. This table comes from immunoSEQ multiplex PCR, and its TCRdb copy is limited to in-frame clones, with some not included. The sample contains hundreds of thousands of clones, around 12% of which appear only once. Material for sequencing was naive CD4+ T cells from blood. The origin of the receptors is a man younger than 35 in good health.

This clone was recorded a few times. The chain uses TRBV7-2 and TRBJ2-3; perhaps TRBD2 as D (5 bases). Trimming cost V 5 bases and J 1 base, with 13 bases left between them. The CDR3 loop spans 15 amino acids. Germline V gene lookup returns CDR1 SGHTA and CDR2 FQGNSA. The CDR3 spells CASSPLAVGTDTQYF. CDR3 bases: TGTGCCAGCAGCCCGCTAGCTGTCGGCACAGATACGCAGTATTTT.

This clone was recorded a few times. This chain links TRBV9 with TRBJ1-1; 7 bases are a match to TRBD1. V dropped 0 bases and J dropped 6; count of bases not matched to a gene: 11. This CDR3 contains 16 residues. CDR1 is SGDLS, CDR2 YYNGEE, per germline. The CDR3 coding sequence is TGTGCCAGCAGCGTAGACGAGTGGAGGGGACAGTCTGAAGCTTTCTTT. It codes for CASSVDEWRGQSEAFF. Using reference TRBV9 and TRBJ1-1 for the parts outside the CDR3, the full variable domain is DSGVTQTPKHLITATGQRVTLRCSPRSGDLSVYWYQQSLDQGLQFLIQYYNGEERAKGNILERFSAQQFPDLHSELNLSSLELGDSALYFCASSVDEWRGQSEAFFGQGTRLTVV.

This clone was detected a few times. The chain couples TRBV7-2 to TRBJ2-2; 8 bases line up with TRBD1. The V gene end was trimmed by 7 bases and the J gene end by 7 bases; junction bases not matched to a gene: 11. Germline loops: CDR1 SGHTA, CDR2 FQGNSA. This CDR3 comprises 15 residues. CDR3 nucleotide sequence: TGTGCCAGCATACGGCGGACAGGGATAGACGGGGAGCTGTTTTTT. This gives the protein CASIRRTGIDGELFF.

In its sample, this clone was seen a few times. The chain employs TRBV29-1 and TRBJ1-1; weak D call: TRBD1 (6 bases). This CDR3 has 14 residues. The V gene's germline CDR1 is SQVTM and CDR2 ANQGSEA. Trimming removed 3 bases at V and 2 bases at J, with 13 bases between. The CDR3 here is CSVEGEQGNTEAFF. Written as DNA, the CDR3 is TGCAGCGTTGAGGGGGAACAGGGAAACACTGAAGCTTTCTTT. Full variable domain (outside the CDR3, taken from reference TRBV29-1 and TRBJ1-1): SAVISQKPSRDICQRGTSLTIQCQVDSQVTMMFWYRQQPGQSLTLIATANQGSEATYESGFVIDKFPISRPNLTFSTLTVSNMSPEDSSIYLCSVEGEQGNTEAFFGQGTRLTVV.

V usage is TRBV19 and J usage is TRBJ2-1; D gene ambiguous. The CDR3 totals 13 residues. Germline V gene lookup returns CDR1 LNHDA and CDR2 SQIVND (reference sequence). The V end lost 4 bases, the J end lost 8 bases, and 12 bases lay between the germline ends. Here the CDR3 reads CASSRFQMYEQFF. The CDR3 nucleotides are TGTGCCAGTAGTAGGTTCCAGATGTATGAGCAGTTCTTC.

This clone has only a few counts. V usage is TRBV29-1 and J usage is TRBJ2-7; weak D call: TRBD1 (6 bases). Trimming removed 6 bases at V and 2 bases at J, with 11 bases between. This CDR3 is 12 amino acids long. Germline V gives CDR1 SQVTM, CDR2 ANQGSEA. This chain's CDR3 is CSVQGSPYEQYF. The CDR3 nucleotides read TGCAGCGTCCAGGGGTCCCCCTACGAGCAGTACTTC.

There are a few counts of this clone. The gene calls are TRBV10-3 and TRBJ2-7; D possibly corresponds to TRBD2 (6 bases). Germline V gene lookup returns CDR1 ENHRY and CDR2 SYGVKD. CDR3 length equals 13 residues. The V gene lost 7 bases and the J gene lost 1 base, with 11 bases spanning the gap. CDR3 residues: CAINQEGSYEQYF. CDR3 DNA sequence: TGTGCCATCAATCAGGAGGGATCCTACGAGCAGTACTTC.

In its sample, this clone was seen a few times. The rearrangement uses TRBV28 and TRBJ2-1; 9 nucleotides match TRBD2. The V segment lost 2 bases and the J segment 3 bases; nucleotides outside the gene matches: 2. The CDR3 length is 15 residues. Germline V lookup: CDR1 MDHEN, CDR2 SYDVKM. DNA of the CDR3: TGTGCCAGCAGTTTACTAGCGGGGAACTACAATGAGCAGTTCTTC. Its translation: CASSLLAGNYNEQFF.

V and J are TRBV28 and TRBJ2-7, with D perhaps TRBD2 (5 bases). The ends were cut back, 7 bases at V and 1 base at J, with 14 bases in the middle. CDR1 and CDR2 (germline): MDHEN, SYDVKM. The CDR3 contains 14 residues. The CDR3 DNA sequence: TGTGCCAGCACCATCCCCGGGGAGTCCTACGAGCAGTACTTC. Its protein is CASTIPGESYEQYF. Combining the CDR3 with reference TRBV28 and TRBJ2-7 gives the whole variable domain DVKVTQSSRYLVKRTGEKVFLECVQDMDHENMFWYRQDPGLGLRLIYFSYDVKMKEKGDIPEGYSVSREKKERFSLILESASTNQTSMYLCASTIPGESYEQYFGPGTRLTVT.

The rearrangement uses TRBV29-1 and TRBJ1-1; D unclear. V gave up 4 bases and J gave up 0 bases, with 6 bases separating them. The CDR3 has 12 residues. CDR1 and CDR2 (germline): SQVTM, ANQGSEA. CDR3 sequence reads: CSVARMNTEAFF. Written as DNA, the CDR3 is TGCAGCGTTGCCAGAATGAACACTGAAGCTTTCTTT.

This clone was observed a few times. J is TRBJ1-1 and V is TRBV6-5; 10 nucleotides line up with TRBD1. Germline V CDR1 and CDR2: MNHEY, SVGAGI. Trimming removed 6 bases from V and 0 bases from J; junction bases left unmatched: 4. The length of the CDR3 is 15 residues. The CDR3 DNA sequence: TGTGCCAGCAGCCCGACAGGGGGCTTGAACACTGAAGCTTTCTTT. It translates to CASSPTGGLNTEAFF.

The V call is TRBV7-8, the J call TRBJ1-2; D gene unclear. CDR3 length: 14 residues. Germline V gene sequence: CDR1 SGHVS, CDR2 FQNEAQ. V lost 8 bases and J 2 bases, leaving 15 bases between the germline ends. CDR3 coding DNA: TGTGCCAGCGGACCCCGACCGGGAAACTATGGCTACACCTTC. Amino acids: CASGPRPGNYGYTF.

This clone came up a few times. This sequence joins TRBV5-5 and TRBJ2-3; TRBD1 aligns across 7 bases. The CDR3 is 15 amino acids. CDR1 and CDR2 (germline): SGHKS, YYEKEE (reference sequence). V was clipped by 4 bases and J by 7 bases; unmatched bases: 12. The CDR3 reads CASSPEGAIRYTQYF. The CDR3 nucleotides are TGTGCCAGCAGCCCCGAGGGGGCGATTCGGTATACGCAGTATTTT.

This clone appeared a few times. The V call is TRBV6-5, the J call TRBJ2-3; D uncertain. V lost 2 bases and J lost 6, with 12 bases in between. Germline values: CDR1 MNHEY, CDR2 SVGAGI. This CDR3 comprises 14 residues. Here the CDR3 reads CASSYGRLTDTQYF. The CDR3 coding sequence is TGTGCCAGCAGTTACGGCAGGCTGACGGATACGCAGTATTTT.

The CDR3: CASSKWTSGTHSYEQYF. The CDR3 DNA reads TGTGCCAGCAGCAAGTGGACTAGCGGGACACACTCCTACGAGCAGTACTTC. This chain connects TRBV7-9 to TRBJ2-7; 12 bases align to TRBD2. CDR3 length: 17 amino acids. Germline V gene data show CDR1 as SEHNR and CDR2 as FQNEAQ (reference sequence). V was pared by 5 bases and J by 0 bases, with 8 bases of the junction left unmatched.